This T cell receptor (beta chain) is from a study of OX40 agonist ivuxolimab in advanced cancers. At the level of the study: Every patient in dose escalation had hepatocellular carcinoma, melanoma, renal cell or head and neck cancer. A mean age of approximately 60 years, range roughly 23 to 85, was recorded, and 80% to 90% were male. Overall study results and limits: Relative to CD4+, CD8+ T cells held more expanded clones on average.

The CDR3 covers 15 residues. Germline V gene data show CDR1 as SGHNT and CDR2 as YYREEE (reference sequence). V lost 0 bases and J lost 5; bases outside the gene matches: 4. Systemic immunosuppression or autoimmune disease history was grounds to exclude patients. This clone was seen just once. Its antigen is not known. Using immunoSEQ multiplex PCR, the repertoire was profiled, and TCRdb retains in-frame clones only, with some absent. The sample has tens of thousands of clones; 85% to 90% are singletons. The source material was CD4+ or CD8+ T cells sorted from blood, sampled in a trial of the OX40 agonist ivuxolimab. The receptor's source is an adult with an advanced solid tumor such as melanoma, head and neck, liver or kidney cancer. The rearrangement links TRBV5-4 to TRBJ2-1; TRBD2 matches 8 bases. In DNA form, the CDR3 reads TGTGCCAGCAGCTTGGTTACGGGGGGGCACAATGAGCAGTTCTTC. It specifies CASSLVTGGHNEQFF.